The 8 T cell receptor beta chains given below trace back to one sample, sequenced in a study of blood T cell repertoires in COVID-19. Profiling relied on immunoSEQ multiplex PCR, and the TCRdb table lists in-frame clones only, not all of them. This sample has 140,000 to 150,000 clones; 81% occur once, and the top ten carry approximately 8.4%. The sample taken for sequencing was peripheral blood. These receptors were collected from a human donor with acute or convalescent COVID-19. The donor label of this sample is uncertain.

V and J are TRBV11-2 and TRBJ1-1, with 7 positions matching TRBD1. CDR3 length: 15 residues. The trim removed 4 bases at V and 1 base at J, leaving 6 bases unmatched. Germline CDR1 SGHAT, CDR2 FQNNGV. The CDR3 reads CASSSGGLGNTEAFF. The CDR3 DNA is TGTGCCAGCAGCTCAGGGGGTTTAGGGAACACTGAAGCTTTCTTT.

The chain combines TRBV3-1 (or the pseudogene TRBV3-2) with TRBJ1-2; 8 bases map to TRBD1. V gave up 8 bases and J gave up 0 bases; unmatched junction bases: 8. The V gene's germline CDR1 is LGHDT and CDR2 YNNKEL (reference sequence). This CDR3 is built from 15 residues. The CDR3 DNA follows: TGTGCCAGCCAGGGGGCGCATACGGCTAACTATGGCTACACCTTC. Translating gives CASQGAHTANYGYTF.

The rearrangement joins TRBV5-5 to TRBJ1-1; possibly TRBD1 for D (6 bases). V lost 2 bases, J lost 0 bases, and 11 bases lay in between. There are 15 residues in the CDR3. Germline V gene data show CDR1 as SGHKS and CDR2 as YYEKEE (reference sequence). The CDR3 DNA follows: TGTGCCAGCAGCTTTAGCAGGGACATGAACACTGAAGCTTTCTTT. Its protein is CASSFSRDMNTEAFF. The entire variable domain, with the rest obtained from reference TRBV5-5 and TRBJ1-1, is as follows: DAGVTQSPTHLIKTRGQQVTLRCSPISGHKSVSWYQQVLGQGPQFIFQYYEKEERGRGNFPDRFSARQFPNYSSELNVNALLLGDSALYLCASSFSRDMNTEAFFGQGTRLTVV.

This clone was seen once. The CDR3 loop reads CASSSGLTNNEQFF. In nucleotides, the CDR3 is TGTGCCAGCAGCTCAGGACTGACCAACAATGAGCAGTTCTTC. This chain joins TRBV5-5 and TRBJ2-1, with a possible D match to TRBD2 (5 bases). The CDR3 has 14 amino acids. Germline-derived CDR1 and CDR2 are SGHKS and YYEKEE (reference sequence). The V end was cut by 3 bases, the J end by 5 bases, with 12 bases between.

The chain carries TRBV5-1 and TRBJ2-5; possible D gene TRBD1, 5 bases. The CDR3 is 16 residues long. CDR1 is SGHRS and CDR2 is YFSETQ in the germline V gene. V was clipped by 5 bases and J by 3 bases, with 20 bases between them. In DNA form, the CDR3 reads TGCGCCAGCAGTCAAGGGGCAGCAGCAGTAAAAGAGACCCAGTACTTC. Translated: CASSQGAAAVKETQYF.

This sequence joins TRBV14 and TRBJ2-3; weak D call: TRBD1 (6 bases). This CDR3 is built from 15 residues. The V end was cut by 4 bases, the J end by 1 base, with 12 bases between. Germline V gene data show CDR1 as SGHDN and CDR2 as FVKESK. The CDR3 DNA reads TGTGCCAGCAGCCCCTGGGGGCGGGGCACAGATACGCAGTATTTT. Amino acid sequence: CASSPWGRGTDTQYF.

Points on this clone: Other DNA sequences of this sample code for an identical CDR3. The chain links TRBV2 to TRBJ1-2; a weak D match, TRBD1 (5 bases). Trimming removed 6 bases from V and 2 bases from J, with 10 bases in between. CDR3 length: 13 residues. From germline, CDR1 is SNHLY and CDR2 FYNNEI. The CDR3 spells CASRPDRNYGYTF. The DNA of the CDR3 is TGTGCCAGCAGGCCTGACAGAAACTATGGCTACACCTTC.

The chain is built from TRBV7-9 and TRBJ1-2; 10 bases agree with TRBD1. V shed 4 bases, J shed 2 bases, and the junction held 13 bases outside the gene matches. Germline V CDR1 and CDR2: SEHNR, FQNEAQ (reference sequence). The CDR3 totals 18 residues. CDR3 sequence: CASSYRPGQGIWNYGYTF. CDR3 DNA: TGTGCCAGCAGCTACCGTCCGGGACAGGGGATTTGGAACTATGGCTACACCTTC.